The next 21 T cell receptor beta chains were all read from a single sample in a study of T cells after yellow fever vaccination. TCRdb redid the calling of the 5' RACE reads with MiXCR, one entry per CDR3 protein. The sample comprises 500,000 to 700,000 distinct CDR3 sequences, 15% to 20% of which are singletons, and roughly an eighth rests with the top ten. The material sequenced was PBMCs, taken 15 days after the yellow fever booster vaccination. These receptors were obtained from a man aged 30 to 45 who received the YFV17D yellow fever vaccine.

The table lists this clonotype with a few counts. V usage is TRBV12-3 or TRBV12-4 and J usage is TRBJ1-1, with unresolved D. V lost 6 bases to trimming and J lost 7 bases, with 9 bases between them. CDR3 length: 11 residues. CDR3 residues: CASRSSSEAFF. The DNA for the CDR3 is TGTGCCAGCAGAAGCAGCAGTGAAGCTTTCTTT.

This clonotype has more than one count but fewer than ten. V is TRBV7-2 and J is TRBJ2-1, with TRBD2 as a possible D gene (6 bases). Per germline, CDR1 SGHTA and CDR2 FQGNSA. The CDR3 covers 15 residues. V was clipped by 5 bases and J by 3 bases, with 14 bases between them. The CDR3 sequence: CASSGAEGIYNEQFF. The CDR3 coding sequence is TGTGCCAGCAGCGGAGCGGAGGGGATCTACAATGAGCAGTTCTTC.

This clonotype was seen a few times. The V and J genes are TRBV20-1 and TRBJ1-1, with 7 bases matching TRBD1. Germline CDR1 DFQATT, CDR2 SNEGSKA (reference sequence). The CDR3 spans 12 residues. The junction had 5 bases not matched to a gene; V was cut back by 6 bases and J by 4 bases. The CDR3 DNA is TGCAGTGCCAAAACAGGGGTCACTGAAGCTTTCTTT. Translated: CSAKTGVTEAFF.

The chain carries TRBV20-1 and TRBJ1-3; D is possibly TRBD1 (5 bases). The germline gives CDR1 DFQATT, CDR2 SNEGSKA (reference sequence). There are 14 residues in the CDR3. V was shortened by 3 bases and J by 1 base, with 10 bases between the two germline ends. CDR3 DNA sequence: TGCAGTGCTAGCGGGACGAGGTCTGGAAACACCATATATTTT. Translating it yields CSASGTRSGNTIYF.

The chain recombines TRBV9 with TRBJ2-7; TRBD2 is a possible D gene (7 bases). The CDR3 consists of 15 residues. V was clipped by 0 bases and J by 3 bases, with 13 bases between them. Germline assignment: CDR1 SGDLS and CDR2 YYNGEE. The CDR3 is CASSVEGGAFYEQYF. In nucleotides, the CDR3 is TGTGCCAGCAGCGTAGAGGGGGGGGCCTTCTACGAGCAGTACTTC.

This clonotype turned up a few times. V usage is TRBV9 and J usage is TRBJ2-2; D might be TRBD2 (5 bases). The CDR3 has 13 amino acids. V shed 0 bases and J shed 6 bases, with 6 bases lying between them. The germline gives CDR1 SGDLS, CDR2 YYNGEE. The CDR3: CASSVGGAGELFF. The CDR3 DNA reads as TGTGCCAGCAGCGTAGGGGGAGCCGGGGAGCTGTTTTTT.

In this sample, this clonotype turned up many times. This chain uses TRBV6-2 or TRBV6-3 with TRBJ2-1; 13 positions match TRBD2. V shed 4 bases and J 0 bases; nucleotides not matched to a gene: 0. There are 16 residues in the CDR3. Germline loops: CDR1 MNHEY, CDR2 SVGEGT. The CDR3 DNA sequence: TGTGCCAGCAGTTGGACTAGCGGGAGCTCCTACAATGAGCAGTTCTTC. Residues: CASSWTSGSSYNEQFF.

For the CDR3, the DNA is TGTGCCAGCAGTAGATCGGGGTCTAACACCGGGGAGCTGTTTTTT. It translates to CASSRSGSNTGELFF. The chain recombines TRBV6-1 with TRBJ2-2; a weak D match, TRBD2 (5 bases). Trimming left V 5 bases short and J 2 bases short, with 12 bases between. Germline V gene sequence: CDR1 MNHNS, CDR2 SASEGT. The CDR3 is 15 residues long.

This clonotype was counted between two and nine times. V and J are TRBV5-1 and TRBJ2-5; D is undetermined. Germline CDR1 is SGHRS and CDR2 is YFSETQ. The length of the CDR3 is 16 residues. The V end lost 4 bases, the J end lost 3 bases, and 19 bases lay between the germline ends. The CDR3 loop is CASSPPPGSAEETQYF. In DNA, the CDR3 is TGCGCCAGCAGCCCTCCGCCGGGTAGTGCTGAAGAGACCCAGTACTTC. Supplemented by reference TRBV5-1 and TRBJ2-5, the full variable domain reads KAGVTQTPRYLIKTRGQQVTLSCSPISGHRSVSWYQQTPGQGLQFLFEYFSETQRNKGNFPGRFSGRQFSNSRSEMNVSTLELGDSALYLCASSPPPGSAEETQYFGPGTRLLVL.

Only a few counts were recorded for this clonotype. V usage is TRBV28 and J usage is TRBJ2-1; no definite D call. The CDR3 covers 13 residues. CDR1 MDHEN and CDR2 SYDVKM come from the germline V gene. Deletions cut 2 bases from V and 14 bases from J, with 16 bases between. The CDR3 nucleotides read TGTGCCAGCAGTTTAGATGGTGAGTCAGGCGAGTTCTTC. Encoded protein: CASSLDGESGEFF.

The J gene is TRBJ2-1, the V gene TRBV20-1, with TRBD2 as a possible D gene (5 bases). V was shortened by 5 bases and J by 1 base, with 15 bases between the two germline ends. CDR1 is DFQATT, CDR2 SNEGSKA, per germline (reference sequence). The CDR3 runs 15 residues. The CDR3 reads CSAADWFRSYNEQFF. CDR3 DNA: TGCAGTGCTGCGGACTGGTTTAGATCCTACAATGAGCAGTTCTTC.

There are a few counts of this clonotype. The chain carries TRBV15 and TRBJ2-1; 14 nucleotides agree with TRBD2. V was pared by 0 bases and J by 8 bases, with 3 bases of the junction left unmatched. The CDR3 runs 16 residues. Looked up from germline, CDR1 is LNHNV and CDR2 is YYDKDF (reference sequence). CDR3 in amino acids: CATSRDWGLAGDEQFF. CDR3 coding DNA: TGTGCCACCAGCAGAGATTGGGGACTAGCGGGAGATGAGCAGTTCTTC.

This clonotype has just a few counts. The chain is built from TRBV20-1 and TRBJ2-1, with TRBD2 identical over 11 bases. Germline CDR1 DFQATT, CDR2 SNEGSKA (reference sequence). This CDR3 is built from 15 residues. V lost 2 bases, J lost 8 bases, and 8 bases stayed unmatched. The CDR3 is CSARWALAGGDEQFF. Here the CDR3 DNA reads TGCAGTGCTAGATGGGCCTTAGCGGGAGGGGATGAGCAGTTCTTC.

This sequence joins TRBV3-1 and TRBJ2-2, with D perhaps assigned TRBD1 or TRBD2 (5 bases each). The CDR3 sequence is 17 residues long. V shed 0 bases and J shed 1 base, with 12 bases lying between them. CDR1 and CDR2 from the germline V gene are LGHDT and YNNKEL (reference sequence). The CDR3 loop reads CASSQDPGTWNTGELFF. In DNA, the CDR3 is TGTGCCAGCAGCCAAGATCCAGGGACCTGGAACACCGGGGAGCTGTTTTTT. Supplemented by reference TRBV3-1 and TRBJ2-2, the full variable domain reads DTAVSQTPKYLVTQMGNDKSIKCEQNLGHDTMYWYKQDSKKFLKIMFSYNNKELIINETVPNRFSPKSPDKAHLNLHINSLELGDSAVYFCASSQDPGTWNTGELFFGEGSRLTVL.

J is TRBJ2-2 and V is TRBV12-3 or TRBV12-4; tentatively, D is TRBD1 or TRBD2 (6 bases each). The CDR3 loop spans 19 amino acids. The ends were cut back, 6 bases at V and 4 bases at J, with 27 bases in the middle. Here the CDR3 reads CASSPRQKFGGSGTGELFF. The CDR3 DNA reads as TGTGCCAGCAGCCCAAGACAAAAGTTCGGGGGCTCGGGCACCGGGGAGCTGTTTTTT.

The V gene is TRBV5-5, the J gene TRBJ2-1, with D hard to call. CDR3 length: 17 residues. Trimming pared 4 bases from V and 0 bases from J, leaving 17 bases between. CDR1 SGHKS and CDR2 YYEKEE come from the germline V gene (reference sequence). The CDR3 DNA sequence: TGTGCCAGCAGCACGCGGCAGCACCCCAACTCCTACAATGAGCAGTTCTTC. Its protein product is CASSTRQHPNSYNEQFF.

The chain couples TRBV24-1 to TRBJ2-3; tentative D call: TRBD1 (6 bases). Germline CDR1 KGHDR, CDR2 SFDVKD. The CDR3 is made up of 15 amino acids. Trimming shortened V by 9 bases and J by 0 bases, and 15 bases separated the two germline ends. As DNA, the CDR3 is TGTGCCACCCCCCGCGAGGGGGAGAGCACAGATACGCAGTATTTT. Protein: CATPREGESTDTQYF.

The chain has TRBV24-1 and TRBJ2-3; the D is unclear. This CDR3 has 13 amino acids. V dropped 4 bases and J dropped 5 bases, with 9 bases sitting between them. Germline V gives CDR1 KGHDR, CDR2 SFDVKD. As DNA, the CDR3 is TGTGCCACCAGTGACCCTGGGCGAGATACGCAGTATTTT. Its translation is CATSDPGRDTQYF.

This clonotype came up a few times. V gene TRBV12-3 or TRBV12-4 combines with J gene TRBJ2-3; TRBD2 aligns across 10 bases. The CDR3 is 15 amino acids. V lost 6 bases, J lost 2 bases, and 5 bases stayed unmatched. CDR3 region: CASRLLAGDTDTQYF. The DNA of the CDR3 is TGTGCCAGCAGGCTCCTAGCGGGGGACACAGATACGCAGTATTTT.

In its sample, this clonotype was seen a few times. The V and J genes are TRBV5-1 and TRBJ1-5, with 9 bases lining up with TRBD1. This CDR3 has 15 amino acids. V was pared by 0 bases and J by 7 bases, with 5 bases of the junction left unmatched. Germline CDR1 reads SGHRS; CDR2 reads YFSETQ. CDR3 nucleotides: TGCGCCAGCAGCTTGGGAGGACAGGGGAGCCAGCCCCAGCATTTT. This encodes CASSLGGQGSQPQHF.

This clonotype was recorded a few times. The V gene is TRBV11-2, the J gene TRBJ2-1, with D unclear. V was pared by 3 bases and J by 5 bases, with 5 bases between. The CDR3 is made up of 12 amino acids. Germline V CDR1 and CDR2: SGHAT, FQNNGV. The CDR3 sequence is CASSFADNEQFF. Written as DNA, the CDR3 is TGTGCCAGCAGCTTCGCAGACAATGAGCAGTTCTTC.